The 18 T cell receptor beta chains below were found in one sample sequenced in a study of pediatric ulcerative colitis. Measured with immunoSEQ multiplex PCR; TCRdb has only the in-frame clones, and not every one. In the table there are some 25,000 clones, approximately 71% of which are singletons. Rectal tissue came from one to two pinch biopsies taken at colonoscopy. Sequenced input: gut tissue. All receptors derive from a boy aged 5-17 years with severe ulcerative colitis.

In the case of this clone: Other DNA sequences in the same sample also yield this CDR3. The rearrangement links TRBV5-8 to TRBJ2-3, with D unclear. CDR1 is SGHTS, CDR2 YDEGEE, per germline. The CDR3 length is 12 residues. Trimming took off 3 bases at V and 0 bases at J, with 2 bases between the two ends. The CDR3 nucleotides read TGTGCCAGCAGCTCGAGCACAGATACGCAGTATTTT. Protein sequence: CASSSSTDTQYF.

The chain is built from TRBV6-4 and TRBJ2-5; 12 bases fit TRBD2. Germline V gives CDR1 MRHNA, CDR2 SNTAGT. V was clipped by 5 bases and J by 5 bases; unmatched bases: 9. This CDR3 has 16 amino acids. In DNA, the CDR3 is TGTGCCAGCAGTCTACTAGCGGGAGGAGGAAGGGAGACCCAGTACTTC. It translates to CASSLLAGGGRETQYF.

J is TRBJ2-1 and V is TRBV19, with 8 nucleotides matching TRBD1. With V trimmed by 3 bases and J by 5 bases, 9 bases remained unmatched. Germline CDR1 LNHDA, CDR2 SQIVND (reference sequence). This CDR3 is built from 16 residues. In DNA, the CDR3 is TGTGCCAGTAGTATTATATCCCAGGGGGCCGACAATGAGCAGTTCTTC. Translation gives CASSIISQGADNEQFF.

For the CDR3, the DNA is TGCGCCAGCAGTGAAGGCGGCGGGGAGCTGTTTTTT. Translating gives CASSEGGGELFF. V is TRBV10-1 and J is TRBJ2-2; D remains ambiguous. V was clipped by 3 bases and J by 7 bases, with 6 bases between them. This CDR3 has 12 amino acids. Germline values: CDR1 WNHNN, CDR2 SYGVQD (reference sequence).

The chain is built from TRBV30 and TRBJ1-2; 8 nucleotides match TRBD1. Germline-derived CDR1 and CDR2 are GTSNPN and SVGIG (reference sequence). The CDR3 has 13 amino acids. Germline trimming cut 6 bases from V and 5 bases from J; bases unmatched to any gene: 8. The CDR3 sequence: CACNGQGGYGYTF. The CDR3 DNA reads TGTGCCTGCAATGGACAGGGAGGGTATGGCTACACCTTC.

V is TRBV19 and J is TRBJ1-2; D is unclear. The CDR3 contains 15 residues. Trimming left V 5 bases short and J 8 bases short, with 21 bases between. Germline CDR1 and CDR2: LNHDA and SQIVND (reference sequence). CDR3 region: CASSWQRSEFLGYTF. The CDR3 region has the DNA TGTGCCAGTAGTTGGCAGAGGAGTGAATTTCTGGGCTACACCTTC.

This chain links TRBV4-1 with TRBJ2-2; TRBD2 aligns across 12 bases. Germline loops: CDR1 MGHRA, CDR2 YSYEKL. This CDR3 region has 19 residues. V was clipped by 6 bases and J by 4 bases; unmatched bases: 15. The CDR3 sequence is CASSRTSSGRALGTGELFF. The CDR3 region has the DNA TGCGCCAGCAGTCGAACCTCTAGCGGGAGGGCCCTCGGCACCGGGGAGCTGTTTTTT.

The rearrangement joins TRBV10-2 to TRBJ2-3; no clear D gene. V gave up 0 bases and J gave up 11 bases, with 15 bases separating them. The CDR3 covers 14 residues. Germline V gene sequence: CDR1 WSHSY, CDR2 SAAADI. CDR3 sequence reads: CASSESISGRMQYF. In DNA form, the CDR3 reads TGCGCCAGCAGTGAGTCGATATCTGGACGTATGCAGTATTTT.

Sample share makes this clone medium-sized. V is TRBV5-6 and J is TRBJ2-7, with D uncertain. CDR1 and CDR2 from the germline V gene are SGHDT and YYEEEE. The CDR3 is 11 residues long. Trimming left V 4 bases short and J 3 bases short, with 5 bases between. The CDR3 here is CASSTVYEQYF. The CDR3, as DNA: TGTGCCAGCAGCACAGTCTACGAGCAGTACTTC.

V usage is TRBV30 and J usage is TRBJ2-5, with 12 positions matching TRBD1. Germline trimming cut 5 bases from V and 6 bases from J; bases unmatched to any gene: 7. Germline assignment: CDR1 GTSNPN and CDR2 SVGIG (reference sequence). The CDR3 sequence is 14 residues long. CDR3 amino acids: CAWGQGQGAKTQYF. The CDR3 DNA follows: TGTGCCTGGGGCCAGGGACAGGGGGCCAAGACCCAGTACTTC.

In nucleotides, the CDR3 is TGCGCCAGCCGACAGGCCTTGATAGGCTACACCTTC. Protein product: CASRQALIGYTF. This chain links TRBV10-2 with TRBJ1-2; D may be TRBD1 (6 bases). Trimming took 8 bases from V and 8 from J, leaving 15 bases between them. The CDR3 runs to 12 residues. Germline V gene lookup returns CDR1 WSHSY and CDR2 SAAADI.

This chain uses TRBV30 with TRBJ2-1; D may be TRBD1 (9 bases). The V end was cut by 3 bases, the J end by 4 bases, with 31 bases between. This CDR3 region has 20 residues. CDR1 GTSNPN and CDR2 SVGIG come from the germline V gene (reference sequence). This chain's CDR3 is CAWRGGGQGVGLALYNEQFF. CDR3 bases: TGTGCCTGGAGAGGGGGGGGACAGGGAGTAGGACTAGCCCTTTACAATGAGCAGTTCTTC. Based on the CDR3 plus reference TRBV30 and TRBJ2-1, the full variable domain is SQTIHQWPATLVQPVGSPLSLECTVEGTSNPNLYWYRQAAGRGLQLLFYSVGIGQISSEVPQNLSASRPQDRQFILSSKKLLLSDSGFYLCAWRGGGQGVGLALYNEQFFGPGTRLTVL.

The V and J genes are TRBV13 and TRBJ2-1; TRBD2 aligns across 13 bases. CDR1 is PRHDT, CDR2 FYEKMQ, per germline (reference sequence). V trimming: 6 bases; J trimming: 6 bases; junction bases outside the gene matches: 8. The CDR3 sequence is 16 residues long. This CDR3 is CASRHTSGRAVNEQFF. In DNA, the CDR3 is TGTGCCAGCAGGCATACTAGCGGGAGGGCCGTCAATGAGCAGTTCTTC. Complete variable domain (other parts from reference TRBV13 and TRBJ2-1): AAGVIQSPRHLIKEKRETATLKCYPIPRHDTVYWYQQGPGQDPQFLISFYEKMQSDKGSIPDRFSAQQFSDYHSELNMSSLELGDSALYFCASRHTSGRAVNEQFFGPGTRLTVL.

This clone appeared a few times. V gene TRBV9 combines with J gene TRBJ2-7, with D perhaps assigned TRBD1 or TRBD2 (5 bases each). This CDR3 region has 11 residues. Trimming took off 4 bases at V and 6 bases at J, with 8 bases between the two ends. Germline V gene data show CDR1 as SGDLS and CDR2 as YYNGEE. The CDR3 loop reads CASSFGGEQYF. The CDR3 DNA reads TGTGCCAGCAGCTTTGGGGGCGAGCAGTACTTC.

The chain links TRBV7-3 to TRBJ2-3; possibly TRBD1 for D (5 bases). The CDR3 loop spans 12 amino acids. The V gene's germline CDR1 is SGHTA and CDR2 FQGTGA. The V and J ends lost 2 bases and 5 bases respectively, with 5 bases between them. DNA of the CDR3: TGTGCCAGCAGCTTACAGGGAGATACGCAGTATTTT. Amino acids: CASSLQGDTQYF.

This clone was recorded a few times. The chain recombines TRBV4-3 with TRBJ1-5, with D uncertain. V was clipped by 1 base and J by 0 bases, with 4 bases between them. The CDR3 is 14 amino acids. Germline CDR1 reads LGHNA; CDR2 reads YSLEER. The CDR3 here is CASSQADSNQPQHF. In DNA form, the CDR3 reads TGCGCCAGCAGCCAAGCGGATAGCAATCAGCCCCAGCATTTT.

The rearrangement joins TRBV25-1 to TRBJ2-5, with TRBD1 matching 9 bases. Germline V gives CDR1 MGHDK, CDR2 SYGVNS. The CDR3 is 14 amino acids. The V and J ends lost 4 bases and 4 bases, in that order; junction bases with no gene match: 4. For the CDR3, the DNA is TGTGCCAGCAGTGGCACAGGGGGCTCAGAGACCCAGTACTTC. Amino acids: CASSGTGGSETQYF.

This clone was observed a single time. This chain connects TRBV6-6 to TRBJ1-1; possibly TRBD1 for D (6 bases). The CDR3 is 13 amino acids. CDR1 MNHNY and CDR2 SVGAGI come from the germline V gene (reference sequence). V gave up 8 bases and J gave up 0 bases, with 10 bases separating them. CDR3 loop: CASQGSMNTEAFF. CDR3 in DNA: TGTGCCAGCCAGGGGTCAATGAACACTGAAGCTTTCTTT.